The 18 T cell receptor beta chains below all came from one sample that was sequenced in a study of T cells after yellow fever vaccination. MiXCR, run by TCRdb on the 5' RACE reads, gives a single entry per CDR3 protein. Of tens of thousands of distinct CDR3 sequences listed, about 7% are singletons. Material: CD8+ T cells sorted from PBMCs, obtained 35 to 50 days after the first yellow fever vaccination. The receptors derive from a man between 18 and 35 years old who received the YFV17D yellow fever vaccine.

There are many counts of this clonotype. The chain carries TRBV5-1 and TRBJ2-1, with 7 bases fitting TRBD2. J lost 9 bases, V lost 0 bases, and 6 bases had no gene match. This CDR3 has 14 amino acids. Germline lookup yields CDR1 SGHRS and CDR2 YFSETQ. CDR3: CASSLVFREGEQFF. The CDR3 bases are TGCGCCAGCAGCTTGGTTTTCAGGGAGGGTGAGCAGTTCTTC.

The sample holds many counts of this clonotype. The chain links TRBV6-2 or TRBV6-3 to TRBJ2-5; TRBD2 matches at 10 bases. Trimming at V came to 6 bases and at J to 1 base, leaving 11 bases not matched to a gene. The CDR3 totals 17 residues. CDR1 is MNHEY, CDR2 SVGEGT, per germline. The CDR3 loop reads CASSPVVVAGGQETQYF. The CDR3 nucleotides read TGTGCCAGCAGCCCCGTCGTAGTAGCGGGGGGCCAAGAGACCCAGTACTTC.

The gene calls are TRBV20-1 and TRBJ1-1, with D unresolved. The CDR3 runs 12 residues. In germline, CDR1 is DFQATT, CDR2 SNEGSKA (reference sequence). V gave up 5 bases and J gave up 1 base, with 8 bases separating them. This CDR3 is CSAEEENTEAFF. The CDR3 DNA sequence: TGCAGTGCTGAGGAGGAGAACACTGAAGCTTTCTTT.

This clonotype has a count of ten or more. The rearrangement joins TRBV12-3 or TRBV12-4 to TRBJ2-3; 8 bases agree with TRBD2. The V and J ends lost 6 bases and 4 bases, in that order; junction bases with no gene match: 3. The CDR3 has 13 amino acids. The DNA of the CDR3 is TGTGCCAGCAGGTCGGGGGGGCCAGATACGCAGTATTTT. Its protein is CASRSGGPDTQYF.

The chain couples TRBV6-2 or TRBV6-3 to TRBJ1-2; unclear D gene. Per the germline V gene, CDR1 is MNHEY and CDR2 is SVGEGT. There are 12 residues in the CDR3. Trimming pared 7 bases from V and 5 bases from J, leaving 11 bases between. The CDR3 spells CASTFGGYGYTF. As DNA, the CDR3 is TGTGCCAGCACCTTCGGAGGGTATGGCTACACCTTC.

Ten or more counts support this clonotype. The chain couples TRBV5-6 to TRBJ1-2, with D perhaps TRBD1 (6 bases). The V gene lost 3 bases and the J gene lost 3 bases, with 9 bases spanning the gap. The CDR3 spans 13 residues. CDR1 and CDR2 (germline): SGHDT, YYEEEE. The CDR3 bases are TGTGCCAGCAGCTCAGGACAGTACTATGGCTACACCTTC. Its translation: CASSSGQYYGYTF.

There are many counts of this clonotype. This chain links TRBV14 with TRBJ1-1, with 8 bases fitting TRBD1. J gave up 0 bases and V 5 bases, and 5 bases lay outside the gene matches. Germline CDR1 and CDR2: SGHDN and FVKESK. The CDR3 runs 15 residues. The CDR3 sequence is CASSAQGALNTEAFF. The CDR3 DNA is TGTGCCAGCAGCGCTCAGGGGGCCTTGAACACTGAAGCTTTCTTT.

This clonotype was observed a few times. The DNA of the CDR3 is TGTGCCAGCAGTCAGCCCGGGGGGGAGTCGGCCTACGAGCAGTACTTC. Its translation: CASSQPGGESAYEQYF. V usage is TRBV5-4 and J usage is TRBJ2-7, with 8 bases lining up with TRBD2. Germline V gene lookup returns CDR1 SGHNT and CDR2 YYREEE (reference sequence). This CDR3 has 16 residues. V gave up 5 bases and J gave up 2 bases; unmatched junction bases: 12.

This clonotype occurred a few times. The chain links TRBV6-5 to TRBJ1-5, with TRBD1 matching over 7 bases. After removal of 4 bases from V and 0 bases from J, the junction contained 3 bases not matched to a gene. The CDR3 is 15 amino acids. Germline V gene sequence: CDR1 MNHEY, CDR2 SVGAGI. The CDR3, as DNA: TGTGCCAGCAGTTCCGGGACAGATAGCAATCAGCCCCAGCATTTT. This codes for CASSSGTDSNQPQHF.

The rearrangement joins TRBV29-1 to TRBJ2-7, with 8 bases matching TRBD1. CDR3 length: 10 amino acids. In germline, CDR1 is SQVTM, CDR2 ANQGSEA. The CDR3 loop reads CIRDRRELDV. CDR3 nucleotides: TGCATCAGGGACAGGAGAGAGTTGGACGTC.

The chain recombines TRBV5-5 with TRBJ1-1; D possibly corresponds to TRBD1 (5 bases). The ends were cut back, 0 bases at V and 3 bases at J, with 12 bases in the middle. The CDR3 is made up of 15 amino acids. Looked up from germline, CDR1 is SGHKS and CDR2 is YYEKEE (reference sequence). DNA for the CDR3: TGTGCCAGCAGCTTGGCGTTACAGGCACACACTGAAGCTTTCTTT. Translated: CASSLALQAHTEAFF.

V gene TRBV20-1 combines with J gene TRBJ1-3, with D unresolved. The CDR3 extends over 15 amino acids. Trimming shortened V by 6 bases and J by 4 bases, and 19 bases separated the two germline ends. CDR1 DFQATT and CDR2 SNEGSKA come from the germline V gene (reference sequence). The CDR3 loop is CSAHPPGSRGNTIYF. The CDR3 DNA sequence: TGCAGTGCCCATCCTCCAGGCTCGCGAGGAAACACCATATATTTT.

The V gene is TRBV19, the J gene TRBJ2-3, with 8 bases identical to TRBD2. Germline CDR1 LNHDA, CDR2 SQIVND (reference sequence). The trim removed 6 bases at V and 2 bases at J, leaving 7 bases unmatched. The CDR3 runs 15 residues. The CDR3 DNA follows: TGTGCCAGTAGCCATCTAGCGGGTTCCACAGATACGCAGTATTTT. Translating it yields CASSHLAGSTDTQYF.

In nucleotides, the CDR3 is TGTGCCAGCAGTTACAGGGCCTACAATGAGCAGTTCTTC. Amino acids: CASSYRAYNEQFF. This chain uses TRBV6-5 with TRBJ2-1, with D unresolved. Germline V CDR1 and CDR2: MNHEY, SVGAGI. Between the trimmed V and J ends, which lost 2 bases and 2 bases, there was a span of 4 bases. The CDR3 totals 13 residues.

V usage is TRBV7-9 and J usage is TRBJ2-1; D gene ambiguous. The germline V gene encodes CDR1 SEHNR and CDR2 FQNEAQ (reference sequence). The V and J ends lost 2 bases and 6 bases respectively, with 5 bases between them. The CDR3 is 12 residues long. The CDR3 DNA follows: TGTGCCAGCAGCTTATTCGCCAATGAGCAGTTCTTC. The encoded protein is CASSLFANEQFF.

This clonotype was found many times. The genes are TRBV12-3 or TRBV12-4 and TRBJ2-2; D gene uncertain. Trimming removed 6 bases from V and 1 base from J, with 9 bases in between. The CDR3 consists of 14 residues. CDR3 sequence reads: CASRVTLNTGELFF. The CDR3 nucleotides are TGTGCCAGCAGAGTGACACTGAACACCGGGGAGCTGTTTTTT.

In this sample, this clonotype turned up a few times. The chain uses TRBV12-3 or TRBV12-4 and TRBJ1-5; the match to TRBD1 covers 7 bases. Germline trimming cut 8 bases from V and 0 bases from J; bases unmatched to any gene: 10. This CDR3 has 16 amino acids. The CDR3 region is CASSQGTVLSNQPQHF. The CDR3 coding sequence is TGTGCCAGCTCCCAGGGGACAGTACTTAGCAATCAGCCCCAGCATTTT.

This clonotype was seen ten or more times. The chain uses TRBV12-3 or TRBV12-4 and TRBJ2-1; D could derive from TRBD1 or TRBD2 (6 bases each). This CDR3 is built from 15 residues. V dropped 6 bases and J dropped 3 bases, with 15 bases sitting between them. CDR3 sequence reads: CASSPEGGNYNEQFF. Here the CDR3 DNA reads TGTGCCAGCAGCCCCGAGGGGGGAAACTACAATGAGCAGTTCTTC.